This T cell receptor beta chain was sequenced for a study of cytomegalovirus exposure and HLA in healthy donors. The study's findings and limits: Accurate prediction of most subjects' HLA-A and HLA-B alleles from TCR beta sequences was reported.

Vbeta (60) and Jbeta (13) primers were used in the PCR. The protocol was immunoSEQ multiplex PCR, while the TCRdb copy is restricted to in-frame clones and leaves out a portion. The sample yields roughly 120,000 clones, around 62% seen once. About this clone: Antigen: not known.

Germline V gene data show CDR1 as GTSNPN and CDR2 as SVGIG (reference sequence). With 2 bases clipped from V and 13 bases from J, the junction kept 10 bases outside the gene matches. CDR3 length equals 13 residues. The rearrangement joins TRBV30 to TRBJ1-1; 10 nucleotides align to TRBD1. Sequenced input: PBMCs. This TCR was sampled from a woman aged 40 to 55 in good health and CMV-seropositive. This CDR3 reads CAWSIATGGFDFF. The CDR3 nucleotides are TGTGCCTGGAGTATCGCGACAGGGGGCTTTGATTTCTTT.